Described below is a single T cell receptor beta chain sequence and its context. Its target is unknown. The CDR3 spans 13 residues. From germline, CDR1 is KGHSH and CDR2 LQKENI. V dropped 4 bases and J dropped 3 bases, with 7 bases sitting between them. The assay was immunoSEQ multiplex PCR, and TCRdb's table has in-frame clones only and misses some. The table has about 140,000 clones, around 93% seen once. The record originates from a study of cytotoxic CD8 clonotypes in ibrutinib-treated CLL. Findings and caveats of the study: Clonality increased at ibrutinib response, then returned toward baseline at progression.

The chain couples TRBV18 to TRBJ1-5; D call uncertain. The receptor comes from a human donor with chronic lymphocytic leukemia. Material: PBMCs, obtained after 12 months of ibrutinib treatment. The CDR3 reads CASSLSDNQPQHF. The CDR3 coding sequence is TGTGCCAGCTCACTTTCGGACAATCAGCCCCAGCATTTT.